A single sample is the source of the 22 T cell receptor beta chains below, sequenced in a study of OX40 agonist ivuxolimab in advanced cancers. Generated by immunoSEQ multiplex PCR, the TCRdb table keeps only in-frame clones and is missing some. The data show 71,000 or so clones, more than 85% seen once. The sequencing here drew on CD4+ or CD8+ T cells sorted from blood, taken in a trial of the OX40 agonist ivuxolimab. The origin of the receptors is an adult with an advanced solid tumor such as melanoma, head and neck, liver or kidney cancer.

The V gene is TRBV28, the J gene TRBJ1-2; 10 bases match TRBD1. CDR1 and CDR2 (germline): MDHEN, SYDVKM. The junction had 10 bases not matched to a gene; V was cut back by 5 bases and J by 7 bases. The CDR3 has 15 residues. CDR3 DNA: TGTGCCAGCAGTCCGCTATCGACAGGGGGCGTTGGCTACACCTTC. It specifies CASSPLSTGGVGYTF.

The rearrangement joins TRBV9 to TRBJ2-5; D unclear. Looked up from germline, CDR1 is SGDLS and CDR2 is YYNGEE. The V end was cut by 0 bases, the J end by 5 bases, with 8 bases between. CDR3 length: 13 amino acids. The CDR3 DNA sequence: TGTGCCAGCAGCGTAGTGAGTGGGGAGACCCAGTACTTC. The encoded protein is CASSVVSGETQYF.

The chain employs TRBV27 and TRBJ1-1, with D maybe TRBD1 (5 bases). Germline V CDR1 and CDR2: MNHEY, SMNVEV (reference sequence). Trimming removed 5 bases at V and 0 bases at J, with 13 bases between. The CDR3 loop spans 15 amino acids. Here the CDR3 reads CASSEGTVMNTEAFF. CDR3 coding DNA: TGTGCCAGCAGTGAAGGGACTGTAATGAACACTGAAGCTTTCTTT.

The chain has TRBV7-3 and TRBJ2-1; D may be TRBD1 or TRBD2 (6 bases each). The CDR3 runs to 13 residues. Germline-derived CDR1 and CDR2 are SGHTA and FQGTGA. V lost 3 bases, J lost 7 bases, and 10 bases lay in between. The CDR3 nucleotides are TGTGCCAGCAGCTTCGGGGGCGCGAATGAGCAGTTCTTC. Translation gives CASSFGGANEQFF.

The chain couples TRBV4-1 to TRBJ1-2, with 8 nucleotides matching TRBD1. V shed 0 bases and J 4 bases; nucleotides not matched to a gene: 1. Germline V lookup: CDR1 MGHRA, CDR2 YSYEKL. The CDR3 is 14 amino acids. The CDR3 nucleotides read TGCGCCAGCAGCCAAGAAACAGGGGGCTATGGCTACACCTTC. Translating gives CASSQETGGYGYTF.

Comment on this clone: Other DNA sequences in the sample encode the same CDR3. The CDR3: CASSLDRGWGNQPQHF. CDR3 DNA: TGTGCCAGCAGCCTAGACAGGGGTTGGGGCAATCAGCCCCAGCATTTT. The chain has TRBV7-8 and TRBJ1-5; 8 positions match TRBD1. This CDR3 contains 16 residues. J gave up 2 bases and V 5 bases, and 8 bases lay outside the gene matches. CDR1 is SGHVS and CDR2 is FQNEAQ in the germline V gene.

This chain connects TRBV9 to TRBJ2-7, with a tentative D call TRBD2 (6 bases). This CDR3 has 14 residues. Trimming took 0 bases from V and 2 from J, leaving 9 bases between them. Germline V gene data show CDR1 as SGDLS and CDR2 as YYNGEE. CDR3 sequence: CASSVAPSAYEQYF. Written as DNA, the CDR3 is TGTGCCAGCAGCGTAGCCCCTAGCGCCTACGAGCAGTACTTC.

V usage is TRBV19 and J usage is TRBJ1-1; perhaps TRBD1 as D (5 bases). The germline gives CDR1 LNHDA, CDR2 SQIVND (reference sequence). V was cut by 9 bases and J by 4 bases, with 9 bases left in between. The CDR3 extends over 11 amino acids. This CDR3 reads CASRVGTEAFF. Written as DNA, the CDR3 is TGTGCCAGCAGGGTAGGCACTGAAGCTTTCTTT. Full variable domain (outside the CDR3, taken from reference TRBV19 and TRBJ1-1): DGGITQSPKYLFRKEGQNVTLSCEQNLNHDAMYWYRQDPGQGLRLIYYSQIVNDFQKGDIAEGYSVSREKKESFPLTVTSAQKNPTAFYLCASRVGTEAFFGQGTRLTVV.

The CDR3 reads CASKDSGNYEQYF. CDR3 coding DNA: TGTGCCAGCAAAGATAGCGGGAACTACGAGCAGTACTTC. The chain combines TRBV27 with TRBJ2-7; 8 bases line up with TRBD2. CDR3 length equals 13 residues. V dropped 7 bases and J dropped 3; count of bases not matched to a gene: 5. Germline lookup yields CDR1 MNHEY and CDR2 SMNVEV (reference sequence).

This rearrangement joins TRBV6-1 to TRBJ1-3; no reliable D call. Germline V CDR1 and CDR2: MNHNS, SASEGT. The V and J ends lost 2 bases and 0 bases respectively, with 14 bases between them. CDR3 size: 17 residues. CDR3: CASSELGEDYSGNTIYF. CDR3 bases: TGTGCCAGCAGTGAACTCGGAGAGGACTACTCTGGAAACACCATATATTTT.

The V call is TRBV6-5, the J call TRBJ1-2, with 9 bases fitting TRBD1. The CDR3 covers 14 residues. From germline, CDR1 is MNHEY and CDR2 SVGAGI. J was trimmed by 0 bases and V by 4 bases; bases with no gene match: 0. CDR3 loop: CASSWDRANYGYTF. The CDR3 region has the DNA TGTGCCAGCAGTTGGGACAGGGCTAACTATGGCTACACCTTC.

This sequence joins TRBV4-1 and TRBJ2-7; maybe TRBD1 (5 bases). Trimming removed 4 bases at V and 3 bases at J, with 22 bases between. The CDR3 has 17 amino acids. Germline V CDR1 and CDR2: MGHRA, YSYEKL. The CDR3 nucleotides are TGCGCCAGCAGCCCGGAAGGCTCGACAGCCCACTTCTACGAGCAGTACTTC. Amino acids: CASSPEGSTAHFYEQYF.

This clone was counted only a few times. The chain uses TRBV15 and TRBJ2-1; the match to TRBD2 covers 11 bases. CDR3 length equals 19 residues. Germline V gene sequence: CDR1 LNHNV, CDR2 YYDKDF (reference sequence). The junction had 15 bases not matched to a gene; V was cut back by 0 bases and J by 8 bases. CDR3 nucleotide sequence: TGTGCCACCAGCAGAGAGGGTAGCGGGGGGGCGCTAGATGGCGATGAGCAGTTCTTC. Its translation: CATSREGSGGALDGDEQFF.

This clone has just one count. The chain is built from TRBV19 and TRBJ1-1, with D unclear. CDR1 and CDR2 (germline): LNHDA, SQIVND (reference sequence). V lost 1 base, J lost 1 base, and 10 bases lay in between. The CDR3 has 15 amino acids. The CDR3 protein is CASSIGPRGNTEAFF. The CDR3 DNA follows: TGTGCCAGTAGTATAGGGCCCCGTGGGAACACTGAAGCTTTCTTT.

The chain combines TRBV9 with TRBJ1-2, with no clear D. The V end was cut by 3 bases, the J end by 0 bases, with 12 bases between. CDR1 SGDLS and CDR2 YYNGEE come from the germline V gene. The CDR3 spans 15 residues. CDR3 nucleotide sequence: TGTGCCAGCAGCGCTTTCACGACTTCTAACTATGGCTACACCTTC. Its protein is CASSAFTTSNYGYTF. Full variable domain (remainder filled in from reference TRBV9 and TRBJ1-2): DSGVTQTPKHLITATGQRVTLRCSPRSGDLSVYWYQQSLDQGLQFLIQYYNGEERAKGNILERFSAQQFPDLHSELNLSSLELGDSALYFCASSAFTTSNYGYTFGSGTRLTVV.

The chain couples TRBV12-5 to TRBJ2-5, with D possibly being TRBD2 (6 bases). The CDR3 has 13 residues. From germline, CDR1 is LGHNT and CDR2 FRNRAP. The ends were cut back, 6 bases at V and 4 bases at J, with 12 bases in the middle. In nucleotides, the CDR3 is TGTGCTAGTGGCCGGGGGAGACCAGAGACCCAGTACTTC. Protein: CASGRGRPETQYF.

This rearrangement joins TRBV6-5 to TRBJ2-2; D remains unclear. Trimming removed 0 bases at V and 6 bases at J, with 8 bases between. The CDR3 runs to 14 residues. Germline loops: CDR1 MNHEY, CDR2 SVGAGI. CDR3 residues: CASSYSFGAGELFF. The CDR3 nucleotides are TGTGCCAGCAGTTACTCGTTTGGAGCCGGGGAGCTGTTTTTT.

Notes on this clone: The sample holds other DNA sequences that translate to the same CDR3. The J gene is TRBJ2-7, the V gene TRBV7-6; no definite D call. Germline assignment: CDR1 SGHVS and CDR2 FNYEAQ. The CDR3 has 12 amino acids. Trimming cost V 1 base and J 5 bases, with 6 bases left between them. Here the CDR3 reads CASSLVRDEQYF. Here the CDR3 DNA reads TGTGCCAGCAGCTTAGTCCGCGACGAGCAGTACTTC.

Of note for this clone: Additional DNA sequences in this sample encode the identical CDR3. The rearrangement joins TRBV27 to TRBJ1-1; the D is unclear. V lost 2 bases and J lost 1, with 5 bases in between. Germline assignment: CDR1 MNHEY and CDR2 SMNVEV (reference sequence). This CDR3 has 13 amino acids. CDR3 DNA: TGTGCCAGCAGTTTAGGGAGGAACACTGAAGCTTTCTTT. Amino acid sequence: CASSLGRNTEAFF.

CDR3 amino acids: CASSTKSGGQPQHF. In nucleotides, the CDR3 is TGTGCCAGTAGCACAAAGTCAGGGGGACAGCCCCAGCATTTT. The genes are TRBV19 and TRBJ1-5; 7 bases agree with TRBD1. This CDR3 region has 14 residues. The V and J ends lost 6 bases and 7 bases, in that order; junction bases with no gene match: 9. CDR1 is LNHDA, CDR2 SQIVND, per germline (reference sequence).

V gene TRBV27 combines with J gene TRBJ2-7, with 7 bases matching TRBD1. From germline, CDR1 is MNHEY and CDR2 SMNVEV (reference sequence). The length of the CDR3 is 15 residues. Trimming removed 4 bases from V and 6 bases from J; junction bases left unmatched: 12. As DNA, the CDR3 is TGTGCCAGCAGTTCCCCGGGACAGTCACTCCTCGAGCAGTACTTC. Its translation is CASSSPGQSLLEQYF.

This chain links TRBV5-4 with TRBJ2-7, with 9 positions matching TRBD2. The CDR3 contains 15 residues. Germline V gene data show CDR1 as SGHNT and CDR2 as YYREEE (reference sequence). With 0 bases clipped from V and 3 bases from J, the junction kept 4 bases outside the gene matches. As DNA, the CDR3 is TGTGCCAGCAGCTTGGAGGTAGCGGGGGTCTACGAGCAGTACTTC. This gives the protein CASSLEVAGVYEQYF.